There are many counts of the clone carrying this T cell receptor (beta chain). Unique molecular identifiers were built into the TCRbeta library. TCRdb re-analysed the PCR reads in MiXCR, keeping a single row per CDR3 protein. The table shows hundreds of thousands of distinct CDR3 sequences, with 12% occurring only once. These data are taken from a study of T-cell reconstitution after alpha-beta-depleted transplantation in children. The specimen was PBMCs from the stem cell graft donor, collected from the stem cell graft. This clonotype was obtained from a human donor who donated a stem cell graft to a child with acute lymphoblastic leukemia.

CDR3: CASSFGGQISEAFF. The CDR3 coding sequence is TGTGCCAGCAGTTTTGGGGGGCAGATCTCTGAAGCTTTCTTT. The gene calls are TRBV12-3 or TRBV12-4 and TRBJ1-1, with a possible D match to TRBD1 (6 bases). V was pared by 3 bases and J by 6 bases, with 14 bases between. CDR3 length equals 14 residues.